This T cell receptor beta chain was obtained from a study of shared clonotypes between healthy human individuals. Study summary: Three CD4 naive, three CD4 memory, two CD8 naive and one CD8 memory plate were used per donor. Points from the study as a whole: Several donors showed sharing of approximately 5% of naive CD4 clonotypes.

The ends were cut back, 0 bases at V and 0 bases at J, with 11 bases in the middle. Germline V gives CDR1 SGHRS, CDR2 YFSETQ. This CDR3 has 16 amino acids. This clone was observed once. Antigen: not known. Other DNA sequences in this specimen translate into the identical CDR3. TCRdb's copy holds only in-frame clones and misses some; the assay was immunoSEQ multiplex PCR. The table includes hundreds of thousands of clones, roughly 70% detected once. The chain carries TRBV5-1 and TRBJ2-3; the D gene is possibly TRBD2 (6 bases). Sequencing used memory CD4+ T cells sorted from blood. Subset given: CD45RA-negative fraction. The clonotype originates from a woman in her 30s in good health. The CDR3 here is CASSLGGAPSTDTQYF. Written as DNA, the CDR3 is TGCGCCAGCAGCTTGGGCGGGGCGCCTAGCACAGATACGCAGTATTTT.